This T cell receptor (beta chain) emerged from a study of shared clonotypes between healthy human individuals. CD45RA-negative memory and CD45RA+ naive subsets were split from the CD4+ cells. Replicate PCRs for sorted subsets used roughly 200 ng DNA; this equaled 25,000 to 35,000 T cell genomes. TCRdb's table, derived via immunoSEQ multiplex PCR, lists solely in-frame clones and lacks some. The sample shows under 1,900,000 clones, roughly 98.5% of them seen only once. Germline CDR1 and CDR2: LGHNA and YNFKEQ. V lost 1 base and J lost 7; bases outside the gene matches: 9. This CDR3 contains 15 residues. The table lists this clone with a count of one.

The origin of this receptor is a man aged 25-40 years in good health. Sequences were obtained from naive CD4+ T cells sorted from blood. Subset specified: CD45RA+ positively selected. J is TRBJ2-7 and V is TRBV4-2, with TRBD2 matching 8 bases. CDR3 loop: CASSQARTSYEEQYF. The DNA of the CDR3 is TGTGCCAGCAGCCAAGCAAGGACTAGCTACGAGGAGCAGTACTTC.